The sequence of this TCR beta chain was determined in a study of blood T cell repertoires in COVID-19. The wider study: Researchers got acute and convalescent COVID-19 samples from the United States, Italy and Spain. Nucleic acid was either cDNA or gDNA, and it came from T cells, B-cell-depleted T cells, or PBMCs.

In the authors' workflow: Reference gene primer amplification gave estimated nucleated cell counts. Repertoires were generated with immunoSEQ multiplex PCR, while TCRdb's copy carries only in-frame clones and drops some. V, J and clone size are taken as reported in that table, and D and trimming were inferred from the DNA itself. The table includes roughly 480,000 clones, roughly 89% detected once. Enrolment of Seattle patients took place during active infection, and they were followed longitudinally. Per germline, CDR1 ENHRY and CDR2 SYGVKD. The V and J ends lost 11 bases and 3 bases respectively, with 20 bases between them. The CDR3 spans 16 residues.

The chain combines TRBV10-3 with TRBJ1-6, with a tentative D call TRBD1 (5 bases). Sequencing was carried out using peripheral blood. This receptor was taken from a young man with COVID-19, enrolled during active disease. CDR3 region: CASASGTWDYNSPLHF. In DNA, the CDR3 is TGTGCCTCGGCATCTGGGACTTGGGACTATAATTCACCCCTCCACTTT.